This entry features one TCR beta chain sequence. This clonotype was picked up a small number of times. The target of this receptor is not known. Per-nucleotide qualities are absent, and no much larger clonotype sits a single base away. All donors were healthy Caucasians. The entry originates in a study of identical twins (dated by TCRdb to 2016 to 2017). In terms of the full investigation: TCR alpha and beta repertoires from monozygotic twins, unrelated adults of various ages and cord blood were deep-sequenced to test whether fetal clonotypes persist. To rule out contamination, replicate twin experiments were performed at different times with different library preparation protocols.

What the study reported, not specific to this receptor: In monozygotic twins, out-of-frame TCR alpha sharing was systematically underestimated by recombination models, although the models agreed with sharing between unrelated individuals. Excess twin sharing in beta out-of-frame sequences was weaker because fewer shared sequences lowered the signal-to-noise ratio. Because the same donors could not be followed over many years, the conclusions relied on cross-sectional statistical analysis. Invariant T cells such as MAIT and iNKT could partly confound zero-insertion analyses, though diverse VJ usage argued against this for most clonotypes. Abundant cord blood beta clonotypes had fewer insertions, young adult naive repertoires showed a similar but weaker trend, and memory repertoires showed no such trend. Compared with coincidental sharing between unrelated individuals, out-of-frame TCR alpha sequences shared between twins had an excess of sequences with low generation probability.

The CDR3 holds 17 amino acids from the cysteine to the phenylalanine. Only CDR3 DNA remains: 51 bases, in frame from the first base. Looking up the germline V gene yields CDR1 MNHEY and CDR2 SVGAGI. V trim: 6 bases; J trim: 5 bases; unmatched bases: 13. Receptors were amplified or captured by 5' RACE. Sequencing was performed on an Illumina HiSeq 2000. A universal primer binding site was added through template switching, and the final cDNA carried a unique molecular identifier so that TCR cDNA molecules could be counted accurately. First-strand cDNA for TCR alpha and beta chains was synthesized from specific primers in the conserved constant-segment region. To control for contamination, every cDNA library was double barcoded, receiving both a SMART-Mk sample barcode and Illumina barcodes. Two successive PCR steps introduced TruSeq adapter sequences along with Illumina sample barcodes. The TCR alpha and beta cDNA libraries were sequenced on the Illumina HiSeq platform using custom primers. Per the authors' processing: MiGEC was used to process raw reads and extract unique molecular identifiers, and MiXCR was used to find CDR3 positions. Recombination models were inferred per individual with the repgenHMM and IGoR tools using an EM algorithm. The analysis of shared clonotypes was done with the tcR package in R, with sharing normalized by the product of cloneset sizes. To study raw recombination free of thymic and clonal selection effects, out-of-frame nonproductive sequences were analyzed. TCRdb ran its own pipeline on the public reads, namely fastp trimming at Q25 and MiXCR clone calling, and kept in-frame beta chains. Duplicate CDR3 protein sequences are folded into a single record with the most common DNA and genes. TCRdb assigned the V and J calls; the authors' analysis was not used. Across this sample there are some 1,700,000 distinct CDR3 sequences, with around a third seen only once. The top ten hold over 0.25% of the sample.

The receptor was isolated from a newborn girl in good health. The sequencing sample was made of cord blood. The V and J genes are TRBV6-5 and TRBJ1-5; 10 central bases correspond to TRBD1. The nucleotide sequence reads as follows: TGTGCCAGCAGGTTAAACCCCGGGACAGGGGTTTATCAGCCCCAGCATTTT. This codes for CASRLNPGTGVYQPQHF.